This is a list of T cell receptor beta chains from one sample in a study of T cell changes during pregnancy in multiple sclerosis. Using immunoSEQ multiplex PCR, the repertoire was profiled, and TCRdb retains in-frame clones only, with some absent. The sample yields approximately 130,000 clones, about 96% seen once. The sequencing here drew on peripheral blood, taken after pregnancy. These receptors originate from a female donor with multiple sclerosis, enrolled in a pregnancy study. CDR3s include the opening cysteine and the closing phenylalanine or tryptophan. A D gene is named only where the DNA matches it firmly. Some rows have no size entry. The others give once, few or many, or a class for an expanded clone.

V gene: TRBV28; D gene: -; J gene: TRBJ1-2; clone size: -; CDR3 protein: CASRFSRAGRYGYTF; CDR3 DNA: TGTGCCAGCAGATTCTCGAGGGCAGGCAGATATGGCTACACCTTC
V gene: TRBV19; D gene: TRBD1; J gene: TRBJ1-4; clone size: -; CDR3 protein: CASSRRRTGRGEKLFF; CDR3 DNA: TGTGCCAGTAGTCGACGTCGGACAGGACGGGGTGAAAAACTGTTTTTT
V gene: TRBV9; D gene: TRBD2; J gene: TRBJ2-1; clone size: -; CDR3 protein: CASSSSSGPDYNEQFF; CDR3 DNA: TGTGCCAGCAGCTCTTCTAGCGGGCCGGACTACAATGAGCAGTTCTTC
V gene: TRBV30; D gene: TRBD2; J gene: TRBJ2-1; clone size: -; CDR3 protein: CAWNKGLAVYEQFF; CDR3 DNA: TGTGCCTGGAATAAGGGACTAGCTGTATATGAGCAGTTCTTC
V gene: TRBV4-2; D gene: -; J gene: TRBJ1-2; clone size: once; CDR3 protein: CASSQDYTGYGYTF; CDR3 DNA: TGTGCCAGCAGCCAAGATTACACAGGGTATGGCTACACCTTC
V gene: TRBV5-1; D gene: TRBD1; J gene: TRBJ2-5; clone size: -; CDR3 protein: CASSSNRDRVGETQYF; CDR3 DNA: TGCGCCAGCAGCTCTAACCGGGACAGGGTAGGAGAGACCCAGTACTTC
V gene: TRBV2; D gene: TRBD1; J gene: TRBJ2-5; clone size: -; CDR3 protein: CASRIDRGKQETQYF; CDR3 DNA: TGTGCCAGCCGCATCGACAGGGGGAAGCAAGAGACCCAGTACTTC
V gene: TRBV28; D gene: TRBD2; J gene: TRBJ2-3; clone size: -; CDR3 protein: CASSLGLAEFQYF; CDR3 DNA: TGTGCCAGCAGTCTCGGACTAGCGGAGTTTCAGTATTTT
V gene: TRBV6-5; D gene: -; J gene: TRBJ1-5; clone size: -; CDR3 protein: CASTQGGNNQPQHF; CDR3 DNA: TGTGCCAGCACCCAAGGAGGGAACAATCAGCCCCAGCATTTT
V gene: TRBV19; D gene: TRBD1; J gene: TRBJ1-2; clone size: -; CDR3 protein: CASSFLTGGGGYTF; CDR3 DNA: TGTGCCAGTAGTTTTCTGACAGGGGGCGGTGGCTACACCTTC
V gene: TRBV18; D gene: -; J gene: TRBJ2-2; clone size: -; CDR3 protein: CASSSLFRHPVQSGELFF; CDR3 DNA: TGTGCCAGCTCAAGTTTGTTCAGGCATCCGGTCCAGTCCGGGGAGCTGTTTTTT
V gene: TRBV28; D gene: -; J gene: TRBJ1-2; clone size: -; CDR3 protein: CASGRQRQLRNYGYTF; CDR3 DNA: TGTGCCAGCGGCCGTCAACGACAGCTTAGGAACTATGGCTACACCTTC
V gene: TRBV7-3; D gene: -; J gene: TRBJ2-1; clone size: once; CDR3 protein: CASSLTTAYNEQFF; CDR3 DNA: TGTGCCAGCAGCTTAACGACAGCCTACAATGAGCAGTTCTTC
V gene: TRBV19; D gene: TRBD2; J gene: TRBJ2-3; clone size: once; CDR3 protein: CASSVWTSYTDTQYF; CDR3 DNA: TGTGCCAGTAGTGTATGGACTAGCTACACAGATACGCAGTATTTT
V gene: TRBV7-7; D gene: -; J gene: TRBJ2-3; clone size: once; CDR3 protein: CASSLGRGGPDTQYF; CDR3 DNA: TGTGCTAGCAGCTTAGGTAGAGGAGGACCAGATACGCAGTATTTT
V gene: TRBV27; D gene: TRBD2; J gene: TRBJ2-7; clone size: once; CDR3 protein: CASSLSRAGVSYEQYF; CDR3 DNA: TGTGCCAGCAGTTTATCGAGAGCGGGAGTCTCCTACGAGCAGTACTTC
V gene: TRBV29-1; D gene: -; J gene: TRBJ1-2; clone size: -; CDR3 protein: CSVENGDYGYTF; CDR3 DNA: TGCAGCGTTGAAAACGGGGACTATGGCTACACCTTC
V gene: TRBV27; D gene: TRBD1; J gene: TRBJ2-7; clone size: -; CDR3 protein: CASSLRDRVGEQYF; CDR3 DNA: TGTGCCAGCAGTTTAAGGGACAGGGTGGGAGAGCAGTACTTC
V gene: TRBV7-3; D gene: TRBD2; J gene: TRBJ2-2; clone size: -; CDR3 protein: CASSLTVGLAGTGELFF; CDR3 DNA: TGTGCCAGCAGCCTAACCGTGGGACTAGCGGGCACCGGGGAGCTGTTTTTT
V gene: TRBV7-9; D gene: TRBD1; J gene: TRBJ1-4; clone size: -; CDR3 protein: CASSAGQGVDEKLFF; CDR3 DNA: TGTGCCAGCAGCGCCGGACAGGGGGTGGATGAAAAACTGTTTTTT
V gene: TRBV13; D gene: -; J gene: TRBJ2-1; clone size: -; CDR3 protein: CASSLEGGARSSYNEQFF; CDR3 DNA: TGTGCCAGCAGCTTAGAAGGGGGAGCAAGAAGCTCCTACAATGAGCAGTTCTTC
V gene: TRBV11-1; D gene: TRBD1; J gene: TRBJ1-1; clone size: once; CDR3 protein: CASSFGQGGYTEAFF; CDR3 DNA: TGTGCCAGCAGCTTCGGACAGGGAGGGTACACTGAAGCTTTCTTT
V gene: TRBV6-5; D gene: TRBD1; J gene: TRBJ2-7; clone size: -; CDR3 protein: CASSLSRDSLNEQYF; CDR3 DNA: TGTGCCAGCAGTCTAAGCCGGGACAGCCTCAACGAGCAGTACTTC
V gene: TRBV28; D gene: TRBD2; J gene: TRBJ2-3; clone size: once; CDR3 protein: CASSLYGLGTDTQYF; CDR3 DNA: TGTGCCAGCAGTTTATACGGACTAGGTACAGATACGCAGTATTTT
V gene: TRBV28; D gene: -; J gene: TRBJ2-7; clone size: -; CDR3 protein: CASSTGDTSYEQYF; CDR3 DNA: TGTGCCAGTTCCACGGGAGACACCTCCTACGAGCAGTACTTC
V gene: TRBV7-2; D gene: -; J gene: TRBJ1-2; clone size: -; CDR3 protein: CASSPLPEGNYTF; CDR3 DNA: TGTGCCAGCAGCCCCCTCCCCGAGGGCAACTACACCTTC
V gene: TRBV5-6; D gene: -; J gene: TRBJ1-1; clone size: few; CDR3 protein: CASSFGGQGTEAFF; CDR3 DNA: TGTGCCAGCAGCTTCGGGGGTCAGGGCACTGAAGCTTTCTTT
V gene: TRBV4-2; D gene: -; J gene: TRBJ2-1; clone size: -; CDR3 protein: CASSQYTGFYEQFF; CDR3 DNA: TGTGCCAGCAGCCAATATACAGGGTTTTATGAGCAGTTCTTC
V gene: TRBV7-9; D gene: TRBD2; J gene: TRBJ2-1; clone size: -; CDR3 protein: CASSLSGTSGARTYNEQFF; CDR3 DNA: TGTGCCAGCAGCTTATCCGGGACTAGCGGGGCCAGAACCTACAATGAGCAGTTCTTC
V gene: TRBV4-1; D gene: TRBD2; J gene: TRBJ2-1; clone size: -; CDR3 protein: CASSRSSGVDNEQFF; CDR3 DNA: TGCGCCAGCAGCAGATCTAGCGGGGTGGACAATGAGCAGTTCTTC
V gene: TRBV11-2; D gene: TRBD2; J gene: TRBJ2-7; clone size: -; CDR3 protein: CASTLGDYLYSYEQYF; CDR3 DNA: TGTGCCAGCACCTTGGGGGACTACCTATACTCCTACGAGCAGTACTTC
V gene: TRBV11-2; D gene: -; J gene: TRBJ2-2; clone size: -; CDR3 protein: CASSQQGVGELFF; CDR3 DNA: TGTGCCAGCAGTCAACAGGGTGTCGGGGAGCTGTTTTTT
V gene: TRBV6-1; D gene: -; J gene: TRBJ1-6; clone size: -; CDR3 protein: CASSDGARQALHF; CDR3 DNA: TGTGCCAGCAGTGATGGGGCTCGGCAGGCCCTCCACTTT
V gene: TRBV28; D gene: TRBD1; J gene: TRBJ1-5; clone size: -; CDR3 protein: CASSRTDRGSNQPQHF; CDR3 DNA: TGTGCCAGCAGTCGAACCGACAGGGGGAGCAATCAGCCCCAGCATTTT